The next 26 T cell receptor beta chains were all read from a single sample in a study of T-cell reconstitution after alpha-beta-depleted transplantation in children. The TCRbeta library incorporated unique molecular identifiers. TCRdb re-derived calls from the PCR reads in MiXCR, one entry per CDR3 protein. Altogether more than 200,000 distinct CDR3 sequences are present, about 25% being singletons, with the ten largest covering roughly 2.5%. The source material was PBMCs, sampled before TCRalphabeta/CD19-depleted stem cell transplant. The receptors were sampled from a girl aged 2 to 9 with Fanconi anemia, due to receive a stem cell transplant.

This rearrangement joins TRBV6-1 to TRBJ1-2; D ambiguous. The germline V gene encodes CDR1 MNHNS and CDR2 SASEGT. This CDR3 contains 12 residues. V shed 8 bases and J shed 4 bases, with 11 bases lying between them. CDR3 sequence reads: CASDPSLYGYTF. In DNA, the CDR3 is TGTGCCAGCGACCCCTCCCTCTATGGCTACACCTTC.

J is TRBJ2-7 and V is TRBV29-1; 9 nucleotides line up with TRBD1. Germline V gene data show CDR1 as SQVTM and CDR2 as ANQGSEA. With 8 bases clipped from V and 3 bases from J, the junction kept 11 bases outside the gene matches. The CDR3 is made up of 14 amino acids. CDR3 in DNA: TGCAGCTTTGGCGTTAAGGACAGGGGCTACGAGCAGTACTTC. Translated, it gives CSFGVKDRGYEQYF.

A word on this clonotype: One base away lies a much larger clone, so this may be a sequencing read error. The CDR3 ends on some other residue instead of the conserved phenylalanine or tryptophan, so this is likely a read error. The DNA of the CDR3 is TGTGCCAGCACCCGGGGGGATACGCAGTATCTT. Its protein is CASTRGDTQYL. This rearrangement joins TRBV28 to TRBJ2-3; D might be TRBD2 (6 bases). V was shortened by 7 bases and J by 6 bases, with 8 bases between the two germline ends. Per germline, CDR1 MDHEN and CDR2 SYDVKM. This CDR3 has 11 residues.

This clonotype was detected ten times or more. The chain links TRBV10-3 to TRBJ2-7, with D perhaps TRBD2 (5 bases). Trimming left V 10 bases short and J 2 bases short, with 18 bases between. The CDR3 has 14 residues. From germline, CDR1 is ENHRY and CDR2 SYGVKD. The CDR3 here is CATHEEGRAYEQYF. Here the CDR3 DNA reads TGTGCCACCCACGAAGAGGGCAGAGCCTACGAGCAGTACTTC.

This chain uses TRBV6-1 with TRBJ1-1, with 8 bases identical to TRBD1. CDR1 is MNHNS and CDR2 is SASEGT in the germline V gene. This CDR3 has 16 amino acids. V shed 6 bases and J 1 base; nucleotides not matched to a gene: 10. The DNA for the CDR3 is TGTGCCAGCAGCCGGTCAGGGGGCATGACGAACACTGAAGCTTTCTTT. Amino acids: CASSRSGGMTNTEAFF.

This chain connects TRBV5-1 to TRBJ1-1, with 7 bases fitting TRBD1. J was trimmed by 1 base and V by 5 bases; bases with no gene match: 5. This CDR3 has 14 residues. The germline CDR1 and CDR2 sequences are SGHRS and YFSETQ. The CDR3 reads CASRLRTGNTEAFF. The DNA of the CDR3 is TGCGCCAGCAGACTGAGGACAGGGAACACTGAAGCTTTCTTT.

This clonotype was recorded many times. CDR3 region: CSVLAGGLDEQFF. The CDR3 DNA reads TGCAGCGTTCTAGCGGGGGGGCTCGATGAGCAGTTCTTC. The gene calls are TRBV29-1 and TRBJ2-1; 12 bases map to TRBD2. The CDR3 is 13 amino acids. Germline loops: CDR1 SQVTM, CDR2 ANQGSEA. Trimming removed 5 bases from V and 8 bases from J; junction bases left unmatched: 4.

The sample holds many counts of this clonotype. The chain joins TRBV6-5 to TRBJ2-1; D is uncertain. The CDR3 runs to 12 residues. The ends were cut back, 6 bases at V and 10 bases at J, with 13 bases in the middle. In germline, CDR1 is MNHEY, CDR2 SVGAGI. The CDR3 is CASSNLFQEQFF. The CDR3 DNA sequence: TGTGCCAGCAGCAACCTATTCCAAGAGCAGTTCTTC.

This clonotype showed up many times. The chain recombines TRBV29-1 with TRBJ2-5; weak D call: TRBD1 (5 bases). The CDR3 spans 13 residues. CDR1 is SQVTM and CDR2 is ANQGSEA in the germline V gene. V lost 5 bases and J lost 4, with 14 bases in between. The CDR3 DNA follows: TGCAGCGTTAATAGGGGCTCGGGAGAGACCCAGTACTTC. Protein: CSVNRGSGETQYF.

This clonotype was observed at least ten times. The gene calls are TRBV29-1 and TRBJ2-2, with D possibly being TRBD2 (6 bases). Trimming took off 3 bases at V and 6 bases at J, with 8 bases between the two ends. The length of the CDR3 is 12 residues. Germline V CDR1 and CDR2: SQVTM, ANQGSEA. The CDR3 protein is CSVDASAGELFF. The CDR3, as DNA: TGCAGCGTTGACGCTAGCGCCGGGGAGCTGTTTTTT.

A few counts support this clonotype. The rearrangement links TRBV19 to TRBJ2-3; possibly TRBD1 for D (6 bases). With 10 bases removed from V and 0 bases from J, the gap between germline ends came to 23 bases. CDR3 size: 17 residues. The V gene's germline CDR1 is LNHDA and CDR2 SQIVND (reference sequence). The CDR3 sequence: CAMSPAPRGPSTDTQYF. The DNA of the CDR3 is TGTGCCATGAGCCCAGCCCCCAGGGGACCTAGCACAGATACGCAGTATTTT.

V is TRBV7-3 and J is TRBJ1-3; 9 nucleotides line up with TRBD1. V shed 4 bases, J shed 0 bases, and the junction held 1 base outside the gene matches. CDR1 and CDR2 (germline): SGHTA, FQGTGA. The length of the CDR3 is 15 residues. CDR3 DNA sequence: TGTGCCAGCAGCTCGACAGGGGGCTCTGGAAACACCATATATTTT. Residues: CASSSTGGSGNTIYF.

This chain uses TRBV20-1 with TRBJ2-3, with D unclear. The V end was cut by 6 bases, the J end by 2 bases, with 12 bases between. From germline, CDR1 is DFQATT and CDR2 SNEGSKA (reference sequence). The CDR3 length is 13 residues. CDR3 DNA sequence: TGCAGTGCCAAAATGGCCCTCACAGATACGCAGTATTTT. It is translated as CSAKMALTDTQYF.

Many counts were recorded for this clonotype. The gene calls are TRBV7-2 and TRBJ2-2; 8 bases are shared with TRBD1. The CDR3 is 15 residues long. V dropped 4 bases and J dropped 2; count of bases not matched to a gene: 3. CDR1 and CDR2 (germline): SGHTA, FQGNSA. CDR3 sequence (DNA): TGTGCCAGCAGCTGGGGACAGGTTAACACCGGGGAGCTGTTTTTT. This sequence encodes CASSWGQVNTGELFF.

The table lists this clonotype with many counts. The chain couples TRBV20-1 to TRBJ1-6; D is ambiguous. V lost 0 bases to trimming and J lost 8 bases, with 14 bases between them. The CDR3 totals 15 residues. The germline gives CDR1 DFQATT, CDR2 SNEGSKA (reference sequence). Written as DNA, the CDR3 is TGCAGTGCTAGAGATCAAGGGTATCGCCATTCACCCCTCCACTTT. It encodes CSARDQGYRHSPLHF.

This clonotype was seen at least ten times. The chain joins TRBV6-5 to TRBJ2-7; 9 bases fit TRBD2. Germline values: CDR1 MNHEY, CDR2 SVGAGI. CDR3 length equals 15 residues. Trimming took 0 bases from V and 6 from J; bases not matched to a gene: 6. The CDR3 DNA is TGTGCCAGCAGTTACTCGGCTAGCGGGACGGCCGAGCAGTACTTC. It specifies CASSYSASGTAEQYF.

The sample holds a few counts of this clonotype. The CDR3 spells CSARETSGRLPTEQFF. The CDR3 DNA sequence: TGCAGTGCCCGTGAGACTAGCGGGAGGTTACCGACTGAGCAGTTCTTC. The V gene is TRBV20-1, the J gene TRBJ2-1; 13 positions agree with TRBD2. Germline CDR1 DFQATT, CDR2 SNEGSKA (reference sequence). The CDR3 has 16 residues. The V segment lost 6 bases and the J segment 9 bases; nucleotides outside the gene matches: 14.

This rearrangement joins TRBV4-2 to TRBJ2-3; 12 bases align to TRBD2. Germline CDR1 LGHNA, CDR2 YNFKEQ. The CDR3 contains 20 residues. After removal of 1 base from V and 0 bases from J, the junction contained 11 bases not matched to a gene. CDR3 amino acids: CASSQGGLAGPPRSTDTQYF. The CDR3, as DNA: TGTGCCAGCAGCCAAGGAGGACTAGCGGGGCCCCCTCGAAGCACAGATACGCAGTATTTT.

In its sample, this clonotype was seen many times. The rearrangement links TRBV27 to TRBJ2-7, with D maybe TRBD2 (6 bases). The CDR3 runs to 13 residues. Per the germline V gene, CDR1 is MNHEY and CDR2 is SMNVEV (reference sequence). V dropped 7 bases and J dropped 3 bases, with 13 bases sitting between them. CDR3 protein: CASTPSGVYEQYF. CDR3 nucleotide sequence: TGTGCCAGCACCCCCTCGGGGGTCTACGAGCAGTACTTC.

This clonotype was seen ten or more times. The genes are TRBV29-1 and TRBJ2-7; D might be TRBD2 (7 bases). Deletions cut 3 bases from V and 7 bases from J, with 13 bases between. The length of the CDR3 is 12 residues. The germline V gene encodes CDR1 SQVTM and CDR2 ANQGSEA. CDR3 coding DNA: TGCAGCGTTGACCTGGGAGGGGGGGAGCAGTACTTC. Its translation is CSVDLGGGEQYF.

The genes are TRBV29-1 and TRBJ2-7, with 8 bases that match TRBD1. This CDR3 has 13 amino acids. V trimming: 7 bases; J trimming: 0 bases; junction bases outside the gene matches: 5. The germline CDR1 and CDR2 sequences are SQVTM and ANQGSEA. The CDR3 bases are TGCAGCGCCAGACAGGGGAGCTCCTACGAGCAGTACTTC. Residues: CSARQGSSYEQYF.

Ten or more counts support this clonotype. The J gene is TRBJ1-1, the V gene TRBV5-1; D is undetermined. This CDR3 comprises 14 residues. Germline values: CDR1 SGHRS, CDR2 YFSETQ. Trimming cost V 2 bases and J 0 bases, with 8 bases left between them. CDR3 region: CASSFSGMNTEAFF. As DNA, the CDR3 is TGCGCCAGCAGCTTTTCAGGAATGAACACTGAAGCTTTCTTT.

This clonotype was recorded many times. The V gene is TRBV12-3 or TRBV12-4, the J gene TRBJ2-4; 8 bases are shared with TRBD2. J gave up 6 bases and V 5 bases, and 6 bases lay outside the gene matches. The CDR3 totals 14 residues. The CDR3 bases are TGTGCCAGCAGTGCACCCGGGGGGGGAAACATTCAGTACTTC. This gives the protein CASSAPGGGNIQYF.

This clonotype was seen only a few times. A much larger clone differs by one base, so this may be a read error. The rearrangement joins TRBV20-1 to TRBJ2-2, with D perhaps matching TRBD1 or TRBD2 (5 bases each). CDR1 and CDR2 from the germline V gene are DFQATT and SNEGSKA (reference sequence). This CDR3 is 13 amino acids long. V lost 4 bases to trimming and J lost 2 bases, with 8 bases between them. CDR3 nucleotide sequence: TGCAGTGCTAACCGGGACAACACCGGGGAGCTGTTTTTT. Translation gives CSANRDNTGELFF.

This clonotype appeared once. This chain joins TRBV5-1 and TRBJ2-1; 7 bases are shared with TRBD2. The J segment lost 4 bases and the V segment lost 0 bases, leaving 10 bases of the junction unmatched. The CDR3 is made up of 17 amino acids. Looked up from germline, CDR1 is SGHRS and CDR2 is YFSETQ. CDR3 sequence: CASSLGVTSKRYNEQFF. In DNA form, the CDR3 reads TGCGCCAGCAGCTTGGGGGTGACTAGCAAGAGGTACAATGAGCAGTTCTTC.

V gene TRBV21-1 combines with J gene TRBJ1-2. TRBV21-1 is flagged as a pseudogene. This CDR3 region has 9 residues. Written as DNA, the CDR3 is TGTGCCAAAGCGGACGGCTACACCTTC. Its protein product is CAKADGYTF.